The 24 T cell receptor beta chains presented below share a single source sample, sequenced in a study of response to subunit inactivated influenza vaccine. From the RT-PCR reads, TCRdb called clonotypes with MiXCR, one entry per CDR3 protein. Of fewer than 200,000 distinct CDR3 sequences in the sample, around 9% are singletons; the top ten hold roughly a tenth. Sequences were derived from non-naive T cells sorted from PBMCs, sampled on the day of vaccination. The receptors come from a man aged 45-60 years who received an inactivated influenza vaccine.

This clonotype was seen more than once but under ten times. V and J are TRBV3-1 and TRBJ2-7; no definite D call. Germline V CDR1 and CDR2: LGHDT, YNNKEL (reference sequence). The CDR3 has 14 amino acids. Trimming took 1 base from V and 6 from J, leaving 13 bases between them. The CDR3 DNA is TGTGCCAGCAGCCAAGGTGTAGGACGCCTCGAGCAGTACTTC. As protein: CASSQGVGRLEQYF.

The CDR3 bases are TGTGCCTGGAGTGTAGGACTAGCGGGAGTCGACGAGCAGTACTTC. This gives the protein CAWSVGLAGVDEQYF. The J gene is TRBJ2-7, the V gene TRBV30; TRBD2 matches at 13 bases. Per germline, CDR1 GTSNPN and CDR2 SVGIG (reference sequence). The CDR3 contains 15 residues. V shed 0 bases, J shed 5 bases, and the junction held 4 bases outside the gene matches.

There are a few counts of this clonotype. The CDR3 is CATSRVDGRQFF. Written as DNA, the CDR3 is TGTGCCACCAGCAGAGTGGATGGGCGGCAGTTCTTC. The chain couples TRBV15 to TRBJ2-1; no clear D gene. The CDR3 is made up of 12 amino acids. V was clipped by 1 base and J by 12 bases, with 10 bases between them. Germline CDR1 and CDR2: LNHNV and YYDKDF (reference sequence).

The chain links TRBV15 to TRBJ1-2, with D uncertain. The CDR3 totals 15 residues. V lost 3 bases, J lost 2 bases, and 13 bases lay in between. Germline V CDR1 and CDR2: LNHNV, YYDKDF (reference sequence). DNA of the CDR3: TGTGCCACCAGCAGTCCAGTTTCGTCAAACTATGGCTACACCTTC. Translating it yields CATSSPVSSNYGYTF.

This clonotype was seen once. In DNA, the CDR3 is TGTGCCAGCAGCTTGCTATTCCAAGAGACCCAGTACTTC. It translates to CASSLLFQETQYF. The chain has TRBV7-2 and TRBJ2-5; D remains ambiguous. CDR3 length: 13 residues. Germline assignment: CDR1 SGHTA and CDR2 FQGNSA. Deletions cut 3 bases from V and 1 base from J, with 6 bases between.

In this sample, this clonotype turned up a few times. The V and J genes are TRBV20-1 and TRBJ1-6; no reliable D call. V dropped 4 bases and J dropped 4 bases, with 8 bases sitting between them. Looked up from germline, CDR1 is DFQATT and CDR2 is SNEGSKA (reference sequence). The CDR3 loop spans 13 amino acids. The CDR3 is CSAKTPYNSPLHF. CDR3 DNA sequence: TGCAGTGCTAAAACACCGTATAATTCACCCCTCCACTTT.

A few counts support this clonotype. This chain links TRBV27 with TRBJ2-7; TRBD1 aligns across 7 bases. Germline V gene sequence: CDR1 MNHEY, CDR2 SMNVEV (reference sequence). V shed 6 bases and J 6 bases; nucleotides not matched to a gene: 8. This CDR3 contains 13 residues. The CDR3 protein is CASSRDRALEQYF. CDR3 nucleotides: TGTGCCAGCAGCCGTGACAGGGCCCTCGAGCAGTACTTC.

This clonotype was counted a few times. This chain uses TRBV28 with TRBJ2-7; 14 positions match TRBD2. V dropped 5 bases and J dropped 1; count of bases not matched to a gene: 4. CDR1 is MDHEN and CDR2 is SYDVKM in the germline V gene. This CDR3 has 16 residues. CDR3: CASSPGTSGGSYEQYF. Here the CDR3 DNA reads TGTGCCAGCAGTCCAGGGACTAGCGGGGGATCCTACGAGCAGTACTTC.

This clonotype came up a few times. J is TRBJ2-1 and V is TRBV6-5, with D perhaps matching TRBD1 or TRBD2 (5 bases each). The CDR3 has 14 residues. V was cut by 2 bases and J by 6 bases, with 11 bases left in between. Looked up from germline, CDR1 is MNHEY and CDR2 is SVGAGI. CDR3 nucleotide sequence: TGTGCCAGCAGTTACGTGGGGGATATCAATGAGCAGTTCTTC. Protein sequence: CASSYVGDINEQFF.

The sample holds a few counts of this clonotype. CDR3 nucleotide sequence: TGTGCCAGCAGCCAAGATGGGGCAGTCTGGGCTTCACCCCTCCACTTT. Translating gives CASSQDGAVWASPLHF. The chain has TRBV3-1 and TRBJ1-6; D might be TRBD1 (5 bases). With 0 bases removed from V and 9 bases from J, the gap between germline ends came to 15 bases. CDR1 and CDR2 from the germline V gene are LGHDT and YNNKEL (reference sequence). CDR3 length: 16 residues.

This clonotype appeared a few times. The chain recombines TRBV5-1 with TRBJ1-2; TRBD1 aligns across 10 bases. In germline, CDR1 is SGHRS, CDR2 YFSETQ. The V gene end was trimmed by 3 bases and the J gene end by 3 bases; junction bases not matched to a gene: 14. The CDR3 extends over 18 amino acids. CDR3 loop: CASSYWAGTGAFDYGYTF. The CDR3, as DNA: TGCGCCAGCAGCTATTGGGCCGGGACAGGGGCCTTTGACTATGGCTACACCTTC. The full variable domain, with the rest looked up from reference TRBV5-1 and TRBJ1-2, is KAGVTQTPRYLIKTRGQQVTLSCSPISGHRSVSWYQQTPGQGLQFLFEYFSETQRNKGNFPGRFSGRQFSNSRSEMNVSTLELGDSALYLCASSYWAGTGAFDYGYTFGSGTRLTVV.

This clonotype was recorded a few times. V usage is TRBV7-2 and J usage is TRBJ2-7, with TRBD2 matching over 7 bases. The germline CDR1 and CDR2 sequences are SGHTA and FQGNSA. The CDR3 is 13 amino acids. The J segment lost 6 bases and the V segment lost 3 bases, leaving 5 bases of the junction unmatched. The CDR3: CASSLAGGSEQYF. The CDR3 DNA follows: TGTGCCAGCAGCTTGGCAGGCGGGAGCGAGCAGTACTTC.

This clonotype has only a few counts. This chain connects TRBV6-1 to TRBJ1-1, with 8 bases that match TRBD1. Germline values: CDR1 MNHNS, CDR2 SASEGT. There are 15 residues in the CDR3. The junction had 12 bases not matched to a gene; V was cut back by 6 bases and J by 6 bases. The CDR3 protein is CASRLSDRGWAEAFF. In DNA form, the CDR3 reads TGTGCCAGCAGATTGTCCGACAGGGGCTGGGCTGAAGCTTTCTTT.

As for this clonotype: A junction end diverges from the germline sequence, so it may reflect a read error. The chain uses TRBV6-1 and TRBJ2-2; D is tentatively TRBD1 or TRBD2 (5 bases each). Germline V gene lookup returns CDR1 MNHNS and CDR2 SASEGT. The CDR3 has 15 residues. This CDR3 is CATSRGRLGTGELFF. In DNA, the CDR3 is TGTGCCACCAGTAGGGGACGACTGGGCACCGGGGAGCTGTTTTTT.

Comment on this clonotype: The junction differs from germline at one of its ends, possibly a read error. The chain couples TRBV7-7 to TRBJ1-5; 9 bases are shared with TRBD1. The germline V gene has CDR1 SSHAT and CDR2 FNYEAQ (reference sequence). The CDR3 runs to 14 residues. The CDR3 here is CASSGDRGWEPQHF. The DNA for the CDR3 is TGTGCTAGCAGCGGTGACAGGGGGTGGGAGCCCCAGCATTTT. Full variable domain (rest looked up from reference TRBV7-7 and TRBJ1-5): GAGVSQSPRYKVTKRGQDVTLRCDPISSHATLYWYQQALGQGPEFLTYFNYEAQPDKSGLPSDRFSAERPEGSISTLTIQRTEQRDSAMYRCASSGDRGWEPQHFGDGTRLSIL.

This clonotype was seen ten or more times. CDR3 bases: TGTGCCAGCAGCTTAGAACATTACACCGGGGAGCTGTTTTTT. The encoded protein is CASSLEHYTGELFF. The V and J genes are TRBV11-2 and TRBJ2-2, with D uncertain. The CDR3 spans 14 residues. Per germline, CDR1 SGHAT and CDR2 FQNNGV. Trimming cost V 0 bases and J 3 bases, with 5 bases left between them. Looking up the rest from reference TRBV11-2 and TRBJ2-2 gives the full variable domain: EAGVAQSPRYKIIEKRQSVAFWCNPISGHATLYWYQQILGQGPKLLIQFQNNGVVDDSQLPKDRFSAERLKGVDSTLKIQPAKLEDSAVYLCASSLEHYTGELFFGEGSRLTVL.

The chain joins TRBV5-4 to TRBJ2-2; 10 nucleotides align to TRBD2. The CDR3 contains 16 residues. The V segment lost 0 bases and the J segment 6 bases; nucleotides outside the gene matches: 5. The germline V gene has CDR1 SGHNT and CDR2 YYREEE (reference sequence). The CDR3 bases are TGTGCCAGCAGCTTGGTTTTAGCGGGGGGCGCCGGGGAGCTGTTTTTT. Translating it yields CASSLVLAGGAGELFF. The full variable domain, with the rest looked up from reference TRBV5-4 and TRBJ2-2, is ETGVTQSPTHLIKTRGQQVTLRCSSQSGHNTVSWYQQALGQGPQFIFQYYREEENGRGNFPPRFSGLQFPNYSSELNVNALELDDSALYLCASSLVLAGGAGELFFGEGSRLTVL.

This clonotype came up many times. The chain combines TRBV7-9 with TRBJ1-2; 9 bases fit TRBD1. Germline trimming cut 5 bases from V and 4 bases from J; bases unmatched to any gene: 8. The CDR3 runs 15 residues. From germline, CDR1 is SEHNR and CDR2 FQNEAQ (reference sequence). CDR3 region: CASSLGQGPLYGYTF. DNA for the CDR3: TGTGCCAGCAGCCTTGGACAGGGGCCCCTCTATGGCTACACCTTC.

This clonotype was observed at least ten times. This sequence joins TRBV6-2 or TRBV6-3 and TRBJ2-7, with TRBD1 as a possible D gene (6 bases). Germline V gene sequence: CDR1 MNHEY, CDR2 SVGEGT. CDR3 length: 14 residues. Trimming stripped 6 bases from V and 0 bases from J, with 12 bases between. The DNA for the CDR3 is TGTGCCAGCAGGCACCTGACAGGCTCCTACGAGCAGTACTTC. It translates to CASRHLTGSYEQYF.

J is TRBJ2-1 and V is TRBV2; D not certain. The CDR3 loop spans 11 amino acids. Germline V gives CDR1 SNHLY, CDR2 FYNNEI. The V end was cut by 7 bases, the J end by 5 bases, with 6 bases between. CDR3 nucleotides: TGTGCCAGCACGCTCGACAATGAGCAGTTCTTC. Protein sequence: CASTLDNEQFF.

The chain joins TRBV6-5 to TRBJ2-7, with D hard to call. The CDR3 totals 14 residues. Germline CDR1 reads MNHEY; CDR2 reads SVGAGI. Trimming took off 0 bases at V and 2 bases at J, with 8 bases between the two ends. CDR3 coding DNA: TGTGCCAGCAGTTACTCCCCCGTCCCCTACGAGCAGTACTTC. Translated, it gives CASSYSPVPYEQYF.

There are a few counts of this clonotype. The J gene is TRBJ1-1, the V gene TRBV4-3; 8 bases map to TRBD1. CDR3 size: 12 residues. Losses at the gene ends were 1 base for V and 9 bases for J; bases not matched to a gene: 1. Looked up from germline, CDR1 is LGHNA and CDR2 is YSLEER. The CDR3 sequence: CASSQGTGKAFF. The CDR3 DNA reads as TGCGCCAGCAGCCAAGGGACAGGGAAAGCTTTCTTT.

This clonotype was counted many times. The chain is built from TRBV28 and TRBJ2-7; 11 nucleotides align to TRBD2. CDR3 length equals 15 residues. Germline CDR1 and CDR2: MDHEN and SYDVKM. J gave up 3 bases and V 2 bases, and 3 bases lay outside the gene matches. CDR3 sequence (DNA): TGTGCCAGCAGTTTAATCCTAGCGGGAGGCTACGAGCAGTACTTC. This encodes CASSLILAGGYEQYF.

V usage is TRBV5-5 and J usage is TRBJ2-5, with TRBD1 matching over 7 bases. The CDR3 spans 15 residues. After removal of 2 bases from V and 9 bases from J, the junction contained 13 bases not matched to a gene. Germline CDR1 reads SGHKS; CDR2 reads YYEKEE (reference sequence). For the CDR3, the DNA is TGTGCCAGCAGCTTAACCAGGGGGTGGCAGTCGGCCCAGTACTTC. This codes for CASSLTRGWQSAQYF.